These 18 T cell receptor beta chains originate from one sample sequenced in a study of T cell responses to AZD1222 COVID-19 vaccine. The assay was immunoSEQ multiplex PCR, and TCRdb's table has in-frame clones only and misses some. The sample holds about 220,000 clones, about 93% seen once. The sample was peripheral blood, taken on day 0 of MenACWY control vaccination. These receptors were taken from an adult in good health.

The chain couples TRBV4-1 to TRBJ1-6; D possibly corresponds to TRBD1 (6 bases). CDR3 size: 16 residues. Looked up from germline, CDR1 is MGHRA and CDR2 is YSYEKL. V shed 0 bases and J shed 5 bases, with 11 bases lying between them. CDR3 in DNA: TGCGCCAGCAGCCAAGACGACAGGCCCAATAATTCACCCCTCCACTTT. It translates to CASSQDDRPNNSPLHF.

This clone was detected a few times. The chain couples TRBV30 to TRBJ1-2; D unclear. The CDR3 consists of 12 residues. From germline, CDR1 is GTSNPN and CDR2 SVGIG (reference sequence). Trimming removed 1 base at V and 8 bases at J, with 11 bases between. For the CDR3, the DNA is TGTGCCTGGAGTGCCCGGCATCGCGGCTACACCTTC. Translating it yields CAWSARHRGYTF.

Written as DNA, the CDR3 is TGTGCCAGCAGCTACATGACCAACACTGAAGCTTTCTTT. It codes for CASSYMTNTEAFF. The V gene is TRBV3-1 (or the pseudogene TRBV3-2), the J gene TRBJ1-1; no clear D. Germline CDR1 reads LGHDT; CDR2 reads YNNKEL (reference sequence). With 5 bases removed from V and 2 bases from J, the gap between germline ends came to 9 bases. The CDR3 is 13 residues long.

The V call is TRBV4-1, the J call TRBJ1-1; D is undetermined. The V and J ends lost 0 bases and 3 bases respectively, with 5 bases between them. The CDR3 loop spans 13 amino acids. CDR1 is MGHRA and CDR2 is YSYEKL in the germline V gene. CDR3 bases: TGCGCCAGCAGCCAAGATTTACACACTGAAGCTTTCTTT. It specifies CASSQDLHTEAFF.

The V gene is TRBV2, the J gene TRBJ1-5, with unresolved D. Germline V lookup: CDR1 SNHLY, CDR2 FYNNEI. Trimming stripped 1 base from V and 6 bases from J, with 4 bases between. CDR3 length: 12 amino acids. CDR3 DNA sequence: TGTGCCAGCAGTGAAGAGGGTCAGCCCCAGCATTTT. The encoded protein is CASSEEGQPQHF.

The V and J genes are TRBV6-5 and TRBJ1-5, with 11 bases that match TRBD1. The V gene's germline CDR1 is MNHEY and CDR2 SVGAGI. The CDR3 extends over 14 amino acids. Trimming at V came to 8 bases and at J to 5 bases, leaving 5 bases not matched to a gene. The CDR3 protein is CASGRTGGHQPQHF. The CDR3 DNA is TGTGCCAGCGGAAGGACAGGGGGCCATCAGCCCCAGCATTTT.

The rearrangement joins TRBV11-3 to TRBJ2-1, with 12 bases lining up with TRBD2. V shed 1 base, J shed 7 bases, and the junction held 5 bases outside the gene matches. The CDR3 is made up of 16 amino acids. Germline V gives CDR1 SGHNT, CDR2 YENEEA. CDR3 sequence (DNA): TGTGCCAGCAGCTTAGCCCTAGCGGGGGGGCAGAATGAGCAGTTCTTC. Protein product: CASSLALAGGQNEQFF.

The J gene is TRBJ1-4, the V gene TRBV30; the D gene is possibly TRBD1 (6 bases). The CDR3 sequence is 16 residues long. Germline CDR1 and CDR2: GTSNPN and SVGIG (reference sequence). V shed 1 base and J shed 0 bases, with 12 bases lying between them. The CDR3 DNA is TGTGCCTGGAGTGAGGGACACGCGACAACTAATGAAAAACTGTTTTTT. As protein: CAWSEGHATTNEKLFF.

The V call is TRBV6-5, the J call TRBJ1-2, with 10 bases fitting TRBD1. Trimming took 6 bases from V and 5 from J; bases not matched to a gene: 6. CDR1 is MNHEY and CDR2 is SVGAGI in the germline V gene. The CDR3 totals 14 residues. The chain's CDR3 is CASSRTGGFYGYTF. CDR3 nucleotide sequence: TGTGCCAGCAGCAGGACAGGGGGGTTTTATGGCTACACCTTC.

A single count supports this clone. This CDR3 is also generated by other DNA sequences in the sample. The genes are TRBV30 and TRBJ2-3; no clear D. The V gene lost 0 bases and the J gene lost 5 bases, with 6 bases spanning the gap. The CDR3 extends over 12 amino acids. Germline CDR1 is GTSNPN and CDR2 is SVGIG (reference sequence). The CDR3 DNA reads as TGTGCCTGGAGTGTAAGTGGAGATACGCAGTATTTT. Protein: CAWSVSGDTQYF.

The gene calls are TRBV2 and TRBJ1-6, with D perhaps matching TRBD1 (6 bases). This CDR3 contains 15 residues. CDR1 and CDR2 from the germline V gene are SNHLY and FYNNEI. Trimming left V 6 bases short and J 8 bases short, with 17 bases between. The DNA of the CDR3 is TGTGCCAGCAGCGAATTGACAGGAAATCATTCACCCCTCCACTTT. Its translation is CASSELTGNHSPLHF.

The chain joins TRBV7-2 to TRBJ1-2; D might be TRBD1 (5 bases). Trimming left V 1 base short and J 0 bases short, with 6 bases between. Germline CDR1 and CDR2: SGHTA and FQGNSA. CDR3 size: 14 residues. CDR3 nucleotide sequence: TGTGCCAGCAGCTTAGGGGGCCCTAACTATGGCTACACCTTC. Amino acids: CASSLGGPNYGYTF. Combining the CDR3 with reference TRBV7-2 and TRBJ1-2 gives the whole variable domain GAGVSQSPSNKVTEKGKDVELRCDPISGHTALYWYRQSLGQGLEFLIYFQGNSAPDKSGLPSDRFSAERTGGSVSTLTIQRTQQEDSAVYLCASSLGGPNYGYTFGSGTRLTVV.

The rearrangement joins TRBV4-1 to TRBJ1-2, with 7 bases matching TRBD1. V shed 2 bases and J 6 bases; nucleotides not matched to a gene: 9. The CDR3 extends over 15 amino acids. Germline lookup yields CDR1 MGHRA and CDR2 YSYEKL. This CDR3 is CASSQPLDRVNGYTF. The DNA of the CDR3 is TGCGCCAGCAGCCAACCCCTCGACAGGGTGAATGGCTACACCTTC.

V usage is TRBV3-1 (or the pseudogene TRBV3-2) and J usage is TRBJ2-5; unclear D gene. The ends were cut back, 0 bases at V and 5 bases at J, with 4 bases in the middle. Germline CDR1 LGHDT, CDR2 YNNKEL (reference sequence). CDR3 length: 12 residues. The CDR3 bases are TGTGCCAGCAGCCAAGATCGTGAGACCCAGTACTTC. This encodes CASSQDRETQYF.

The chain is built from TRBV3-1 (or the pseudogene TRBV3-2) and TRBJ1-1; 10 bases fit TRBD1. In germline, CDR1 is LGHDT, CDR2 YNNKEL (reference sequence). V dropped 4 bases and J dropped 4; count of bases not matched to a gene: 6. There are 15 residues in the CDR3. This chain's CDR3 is CASSRQGAGVTEAFF. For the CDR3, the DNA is TGTGCCAGCAGCCGACAGGGGGCTGGGGTCACTGAAGCTTTCTTT.

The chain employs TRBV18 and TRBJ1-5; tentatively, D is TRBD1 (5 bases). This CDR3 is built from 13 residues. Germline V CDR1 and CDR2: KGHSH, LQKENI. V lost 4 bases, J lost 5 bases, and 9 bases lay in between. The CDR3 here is CASSRTQDQPQHF. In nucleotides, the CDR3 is TGTGCCAGCTCACGGACACAAGATCAGCCCCAGCATTTT.

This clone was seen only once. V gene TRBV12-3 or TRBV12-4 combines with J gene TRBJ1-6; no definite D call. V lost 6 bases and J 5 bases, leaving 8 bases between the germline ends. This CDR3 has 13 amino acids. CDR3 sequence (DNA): TGTGCCAGCAGCCGGACGGATAATTCACCCCTCCACTTT. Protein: CASSRTDNSPLHF.

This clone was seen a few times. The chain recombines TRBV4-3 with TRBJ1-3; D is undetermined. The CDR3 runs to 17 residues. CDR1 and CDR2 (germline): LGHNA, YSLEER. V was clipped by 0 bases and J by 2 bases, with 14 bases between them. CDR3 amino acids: CASSQDLGNRAGNTIYF. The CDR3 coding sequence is TGCGCCAGCAGCCAAGATCTGGGGAACCGGGCTGGAAACACCATATATTTT.